A single sample is the source of the 32 T cell receptor beta chains below, sequenced in a study of T cell responses to AZD1222 COVID-19 vaccine. Some clones are missing from TCRdb's copy, which holds only in-frame ones; the method was immunoSEQ multiplex PCR. In the table there are some 150,000 clones, approximately 88% of which are singletons. The sequencing used peripheral blood, collected on day 0 of AZD1222 vaccination. These receptors all stem from an adult in good health.

The chain has TRBV12-3 or TRBV12-4 and TRBJ1-1; weak D call: TRBD1 (5 bases). The V gene lost 5 bases and the J gene lost 5 bases, with 9 bases spanning the gap. The CDR3 loop spans 12 amino acids. The CDR3 here is CASSRGPTEAFF. The CDR3 DNA reads as TGTGCCAGCAGTAGGGGTCCTACTGAAGCTTTCTTT.

The chain links TRBV25-1 to TRBJ2-5; TRBD2 is a possible D gene (5 bases). CDR3 length equals 13 residues. Trimming took off 3 bases at V and 5 bases at J, with 10 bases between the two ends. Germline V gives CDR1 MGHDK, CDR2 SYGVNS. The CDR3 sequence: CASSDRGMETQYF. DNA for the CDR3: TGTGCCAGCAGTGACCGGGGAATGGAGACCCAGTACTTC.

This rearrangement joins TRBV9 to TRBJ2-7; TRBD1 aligns across 7 bases. Germline CDR1 SGDLS, CDR2 YYNGEE. This CDR3 comprises 15 residues. Trimming at V came to 4 bases and at J to 3 bases, leaving 10 bases not matched to a gene. The CDR3 sequence is CASSTTTGNNYEQYF. The CDR3 DNA follows: TGTGCCAGCAGCACTACGACAGGGAATAACTACGAGCAGTACTTC.

CDR3 DNA sequence: TGTGCCAGCAGTCGGGGCAGGGCGGGCTACGAGCAGTACTTC. Encoded protein: CASSRGRAGYEQYF. The chain employs TRBV25-1 and TRBJ2-7, with D perhaps assigned TRBD1 or TRBD2 (5 bases each). Trimming took 5 bases from V and 3 from J, leaving 14 bases between them. There are 14 residues in the CDR3. Germline V CDR1 and CDR2: MGHDK, SYGVNS.

This chain connects TRBV28 to TRBJ2-2; 7 bases align to TRBD2. Germline V gives CDR1 MDHEN, CDR2 SYDVKM. This CDR3 has 13 amino acids. After removal of 4 bases from V and 6 bases from J, the junction contained 2 bases not matched to a gene. The CDR3 nucleotides read TGTGCCAGCAGTTGGGAGGGGTCCGGGGAGCTGTTTTTT. Its protein is CASSWEGSGELFF.

This sequence joins TRBV12-3 or TRBV12-4 and TRBJ2-1, with no clear D. This CDR3 region has 11 residues. V lost 2 bases and J lost 8, with 4 bases in between. CDR3 in amino acids: CASSLIDEQFF. The CDR3 DNA sequence: TGTGCCAGCAGTTTAATAGATGAGCAGTTCTTC.

The genes are TRBV30 and TRBJ1-5; D perhaps matches TRBD1 (6 bases). The germline CDR1 and CDR2 sequences are GTSNPN and SVGIG (reference sequence). The CDR3 sequence is 15 residues long. The V and J ends lost 0 bases and 3 bases respectively, with 12 bases between them. The CDR3 DNA is TGTGCCTGGAGTGTAGGGCAGGGGATCAATCAGCCCCAGCATTTT. Residues: CAWSVGQGINQPQHF.

The chain carries TRBV6-5 and TRBJ1-2, with D unclear. Germline lookup yields CDR1 MNHEY and CDR2 SVGAGI. V was cut by 4 bases and J by 0 bases, with 12 bases left in between. The CDR3 is 15 residues long. The CDR3 sequence is CASSFLVAPNYGYTF. The CDR3 bases are TGTGCCAGCAGTTTCTTAGTAGCTCCTAACTATGGCTACACCTTC.

This clone was observed a single time. The J gene is TRBJ1-2, the V gene TRBV27; 9 nucleotides align to TRBD1. This CDR3 region has 15 residues. The V gene's germline CDR1 is MNHEY and CDR2 SMNVEV (reference sequence). The V gene end was trimmed by 4 bases and the J gene end by 6 bases; junction bases not matched to a gene: 9. The CDR3 spells CASSSSRDRVDGYTF. The CDR3, as DNA: TGTGCCAGCAGTTCCTCCCGGGACAGGGTCGATGGCTACACCTTC.

CDR3 residues: CASNTHNTDTQYF. CDR3 DNA: TGTGCCAGCAACACTCATAACACAGATACGCAGTATTTT. This sequence joins TRBV27 and TRBJ2-3; the D is unclear. The CDR3 extends over 13 amino acids. V was trimmed by 7 bases and J by 2 bases, leaving 10 bases between them. Germline V gene data show CDR1 as MNHEY and CDR2 as SMNVEV (reference sequence).

The V and J genes are TRBV5-1 and TRBJ2-7; D gene uncertain. Germline CDR1 SGHRS, CDR2 YFSETQ. The V end lost 4 bases, the J end lost 4 bases, and 6 bases lay between the germline ends. CDR3 length equals 11 residues. CDR3 DNA sequence: TGCGCCAGCAGCGAAGAGTACGAGCAGTACTTC. This encodes CASSEEYEQYF. Full variable domain (outside the CDR3, taken from reference TRBV5-1 and TRBJ2-7): KAGVTQTPRYLIKTRGQQVTLSCSPISGHRSVSWYQQTPGQGLQFLFEYFSETQRNKGNFPGRFSGRQFSNSRSEMNVSTLELGDSALYLCASSEEYEQYFGPGTRLTVT.

This clone has only one observation. The rearrangement links TRBV27 to TRBJ1-6, with a weak D call TRBD1 (6 bases). CDR3 length: 15 residues. V gave up 4 bases and J gave up 7 bases, with 14 bases separating them. The germline V gene has CDR1 MNHEY and CDR2 SMNVEV (reference sequence). This CDR3 is CASSSPGAGNSPLHF. The CDR3 bases are TGTGCCAGCAGTTCCCCGGGGGCAGGGAATTCACCCCTCCACTTT.

The chain links TRBV5-1 to TRBJ1-1, with 7 positions matching TRBD1. Germline CDR1 SGHRS, CDR2 YFSETQ. This CDR3 contains 12 residues. The ends lost 2 bases at V and 8 bases at J; junction bases unmatched: 3. The CDR3 region is CASSFRQGEAFF. The CDR3 nucleotides are TGCGCCAGCAGCTTTCGACAGGGCGAAGCTTTCTTT. Drawing the rest from reference TRBV5-1 and TRBJ1-1, the complete variable domain is KAGVTQTPRYLIKTRGQQVTLSCSPISGHRSVSWYQQTPGQGLQFLFEYFSETQRNKGNFPGRFSGRQFSNSRSEMNVSTLELGDSALYLCASSFRQGEAFFGQGTRLTVV.

A single count supports this clone. This chain uses TRBV28 with TRBJ1-1, with unresolved D. V lost 2 bases and J 7 bases, leaving 11 bases between the germline ends. CDR1 MDHEN and CDR2 SYDVKM come from the germline V gene. The CDR3 contains 13 residues. CDR3 protein: CASSLLGTIEAFF. The CDR3 DNA reads TGTGCCAGCAGTTTACTCGGCACAATTGAAGCTTTCTTT.

The chain is built from TRBV29-1 and TRBJ1-2; possible D gene TRBD1, 5 bases. The V end lost 4 bases, the J end lost 7 bases, and 10 bases lay between the germline ends. Germline V gene data show CDR1 as SQVTM and CDR2 as ANQGSEA. This CDR3 spans 11 amino acids. The CDR3 spells CSVAGGGGYTF. CDR3 bases: TGCAGCGTTGCCGGGGGTGGTGGCTACACCTTC.

The V and J genes are TRBV10-3 and TRBJ2-7; a weak D match, TRBD1 (5 bases). The V end was cut by 4 bases, the J end by 3 bases, with 16 bases between. From germline, CDR1 is ENHRY and CDR2 SYGVKD. The CDR3 contains 15 residues. The CDR3 spells CAISGGIGAVYEQYF. The CDR3 bases are TGTGCCATCAGTGGGGGCATAGGGGCCGTCTACGAGCAGTACTTC.

V is TRBV7-2 and J is TRBJ2-1, with 8 bases matching TRBD2. Germline CDR1 is SGHTA and CDR2 is FQGNSA. Unmatched junction bases numbered 13, after V lost 1 base and J lost 8 bases. The CDR3 is made up of 17 amino acids. The CDR3 bases are TGTGCCAGCAGCTTAGACCTAGCGGGCCACTATGGGGATGAGCAGTTCTTC. It encodes CASSLDLAGHYGDEQFF.

This chain uses TRBV10-3 with TRBJ2-3; D unclear. Germline CDR1 is ENHRY and CDR2 is SYGVKD. V lost 3 bases and J 3 bases, leaving 16 bases between the germline ends. CDR3 size: 16 residues. CDR3: CAISEGNGPSTDTQYF. Here the CDR3 DNA reads TGTGCCATCAGTGAAGGGAACGGTCCCAGTACAGATACGCAGTATTTT.

V usage is TRBV7-2 and J usage is TRBJ2-4; D may be TRBD1 (6 bases). The germline V gene encodes CDR1 SGHTA and CDR2 FQGNSA. The CDR3 contains 14 residues. V was pared by 6 bases and J by 3 bases, with 12 bases between. The CDR3 is CASRETGGKNIQYF. CDR3 DNA: TGTGCCAGCAGGGAGACAGGCGGCAAAAACATTCAGTACTTC.

The V call is TRBV13, the J call TRBJ2-1; D is unresolved. Germline assignment: CDR1 PRHDT and CDR2 FYEKMQ (reference sequence). Trimming took off 3 bases at V and 5 bases at J, with 20 bases between the two ends. CDR3 size: 17 residues. The CDR3 coding sequence is TGTGCCAGCAGCTTCGGTCACTTCGTCGGCTCAGACAATGAGCAGTTCTTC. Protein product: CASSFGHFVGSDNEQFF.

This clone came up a few times. The V and J genes are TRBV11-2 and TRBJ2-1; the match to TRBD2 covers 9 bases. With 1 base clipped from V and 6 bases from J, the junction kept 4 bases outside the gene matches. This CDR3 comprises 15 residues. In germline, CDR1 is SGHAT, CDR2 FQNNGV. CDR3 residues: CASSLVAGASNEQFF. The CDR3 bases are TGTGCCAGCAGCTTAGTAGCGGGAGCCTCCAATGAGCAGTTCTTC.

V usage is TRBV6-5 and J usage is TRBJ2-6, with D uncertain. The CDR3 totals 14 residues. V gave up 7 bases and J gave up 1 base, with 8 bases separating them. Per the germline V gene, CDR1 is MNHEY and CDR2 is SVGAGI. The CDR3 sequence: CASTTDSGANVLTF. CDR3 sequence (DNA): TGTGCCAGCACTACAGATTCTGGGGCCAACGTCCTGACTTTC.

In DNA form, the CDR3 reads TGTGCCAGCAGCCCGTCGGGGGGGATTGGCTACACCTTC. Residues: CASSPSGGIGYTF. This chain connects TRBV13 to TRBJ1-2; possibly TRBD1 for D (5 bases). Per germline, CDR1 PRHDT and CDR2 FYEKMQ (reference sequence). CDR3 size: 13 residues. Trimming stripped 5 bases from V and 7 bases from J, with 14 bases between.

The chain employs TRBV5-4 and TRBJ2-2; perhaps TRBD2 as D (5 bases). In germline, CDR1 is SGHNT, CDR2 YYREEE (reference sequence). CDR3 length: 16 amino acids. V lost 0 bases and J lost 4, with 13 bases in between. DNA of the CDR3: TGTGCCAGCAGCTTGGCCACCGGGAAGTTCACCGGGGAGCTGTTTTTT. It yields the protein CASSLATGKFTGELFF.

This sequence joins TRBV7-8 and TRBJ1-2; 8 bases match TRBD1. There are 18 residues in the CDR3. Looked up from germline, CDR1 is SGHVS and CDR2 is FQNEAQ. V dropped 4 bases and J dropped 0; count of bases not matched to a gene: 13. The CDR3 nucleotides are TGTGCCAGCAGCTCACGGCCTCCGGGACAGGCTGCTAACTATGGCTACACCTTC. Protein product: CASSSRPPGQAANYGYTF.

This sequence joins TRBV7-9 and TRBJ2-1, with TRBD2 matching 12 bases. With V trimmed by 4 bases and J by 9 bases, 10 bases remained unmatched. The V gene's germline CDR1 is SEHNR and CDR2 FQNEAQ (reference sequence). This CDR3 spans 16 amino acids. In nucleotides, the CDR3 is TGTGCCAGCAGCTCTCTGACTAGCGGGAGTTCTGCTGAGCAGTTCTTC. This sequence encodes CASSSLTSGSSAEQFF.

This clone was counted once. The V and J genes are TRBV5-1 and TRBJ1-5; the D is unclear. Germline V gives CDR1 SGHRS, CDR2 YFSETQ. CDR3 length: 13 residues. V was shortened by 0 bases and J by 7 bases, with 8 bases between the two germline ends. This CDR3 is CASSLGPGQPQHF. CDR3 DNA: TGCGCCAGCAGCTTGGGTCCGGGGCAGCCCCAGCATTTT.

The chain is built from TRBV29-1 and TRBJ2-7, with TRBD2 matching over 7 bases. The CDR3 covers 13 residues. J lost 3 bases, V lost 5 bases, and 7 bases had no gene match. Germline CDR1 and CDR2: SQVTM and ANQGSEA. In nucleotides, the CDR3 is TGCAGCGTTAGTCTAGCGGACTACTACGAGCAGTACTTC. It specifies CSVSLADYYEQYF.

V gene TRBV12-3 or TRBV12-4 combines with J gene TRBJ2-1; D ambiguous. This CDR3 is 11 amino acids long. V lost 6 bases, J lost 9 bases, and 9 bases lay in between. The CDR3 DNA is TGTGCCAGCAGGGGCTTGGGTGAGCAGTTCTTC. The encoded protein is CASRGLGEQFF.

The V and J genes are TRBV5-1 and TRBJ2-7, with 11 bases aligning to TRBD1. With V trimmed by 3 bases and J by 5 bases, 13 bases remained unmatched. This CDR3 is 17 amino acids long. The germline gives CDR1 SGHRS, CDR2 YFSETQ. The CDR3 is CASSSSLGQGARHEQYF. Here the CDR3 DNA reads TGCGCCAGCAGCTCGAGCCTCGGACAGGGGGCGCGGCACGAGCAGTACTTC.

This chain joins TRBV5-6 and TRBJ1-1; no reliable D call. The CDR3 covers 13 residues. V was shortened by 1 base and J by 4 bases, with 8 bases between the two germline ends. Germline CDR1 SGHDT, CDR2 YYEEEE. The CDR3 DNA reads as TGTGCCAGCAGCTTGAAAGTTGCCACTGAAGCTTTCTTT. Protein sequence: CASSLKVATEAFF.

This chain connects TRBV6-5 to TRBJ2-7; the D is unclear. V shed 7 bases and J shed 4 bases, with 8 bases lying between them. Germline values: CDR1 MNHEY, CDR2 SVGAGI. This CDR3 is 11 amino acids long. The chain's CDR3 is CASTKAYEQYF. DNA for the CDR3: TGTGCCAGCACGAAGGCTTACGAGCAGTACTTC.